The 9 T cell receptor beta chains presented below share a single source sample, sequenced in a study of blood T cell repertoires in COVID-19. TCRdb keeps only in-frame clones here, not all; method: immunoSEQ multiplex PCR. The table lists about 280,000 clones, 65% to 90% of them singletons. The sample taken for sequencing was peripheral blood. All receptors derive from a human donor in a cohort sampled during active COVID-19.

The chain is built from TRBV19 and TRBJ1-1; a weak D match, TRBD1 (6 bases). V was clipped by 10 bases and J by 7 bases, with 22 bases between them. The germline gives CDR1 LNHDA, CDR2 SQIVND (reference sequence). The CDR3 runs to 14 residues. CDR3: CATREGVSIGEAFF. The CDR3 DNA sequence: TGTGCCACCCGAGAGGGGGTCTCTATAGGTGAAGCTTTCTTT. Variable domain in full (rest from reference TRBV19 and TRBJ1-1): DGGITQSPKYLFRKEGQNVTLSCEQNLNHDAMYWYRQDPGQGLRLIYYSQIVNDFQKGDIAEGYSVSREKKESFPLTVTSAQKNPTAFYLCATREGVSIGEAFFGQGTRLTVV.

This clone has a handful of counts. CDR3 bases: TGCAGTGCGAAGACAGGGGCCGGCTACACCTTC. Translation: CSAKTGAGYTF. V and J are TRBV20-1 and TRBJ1-2, with TRBD1 identical over 8 bases. Germline trimming cut 6 bases from V and 8 bases from J; bases unmatched to any gene: 5. This CDR3 spans 11 amino acids. Germline V gives CDR1 DFQATT, CDR2 SNEGSKA (reference sequence).

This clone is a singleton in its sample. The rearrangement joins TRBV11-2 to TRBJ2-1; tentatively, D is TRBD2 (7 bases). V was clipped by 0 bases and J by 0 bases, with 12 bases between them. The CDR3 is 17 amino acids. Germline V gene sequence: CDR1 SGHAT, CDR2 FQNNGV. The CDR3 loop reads CASSLDRGASSYNEQFF. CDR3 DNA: TGTGCCAGCAGCTTAGATCGGGGGGCTAGCTCCTACAATGAGCAGTTCTTC.

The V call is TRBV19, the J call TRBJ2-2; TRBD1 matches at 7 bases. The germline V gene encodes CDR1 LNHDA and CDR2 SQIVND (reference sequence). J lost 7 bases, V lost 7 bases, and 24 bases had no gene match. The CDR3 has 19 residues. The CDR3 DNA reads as TGTGCCAGTAACGCCCCGATGGGACGAGGGGGCTCAAGGAACGGGGAGCTGTTTTTT. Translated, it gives CASNAPMGRGGSRNGELFF.

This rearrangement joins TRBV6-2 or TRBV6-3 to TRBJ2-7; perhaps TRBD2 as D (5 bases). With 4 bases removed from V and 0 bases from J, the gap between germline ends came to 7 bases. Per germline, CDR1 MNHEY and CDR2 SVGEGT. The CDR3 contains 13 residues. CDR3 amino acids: CASSWTSSYEQYF. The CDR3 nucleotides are TGTGCCAGCAGTTGGACTTCCTCCTACGAGCAGTACTTC.

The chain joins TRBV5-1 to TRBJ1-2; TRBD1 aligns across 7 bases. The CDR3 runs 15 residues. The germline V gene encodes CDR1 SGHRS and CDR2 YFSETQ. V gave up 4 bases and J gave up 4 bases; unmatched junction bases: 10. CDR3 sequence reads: CASSRSGRDSYGYTF. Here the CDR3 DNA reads TGCGCCAGCAGCCGGAGCGGGCGGGACAGCTATGGCTACACCTTC. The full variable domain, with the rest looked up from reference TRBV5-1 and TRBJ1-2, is KAGVTQTPRYLIKTRGQQVTLSCSPISGHRSVSWYQQTPGQGLQFLFEYFSETQRNKGNFPGRFSGRQFSNSRSEMNVSTLELGDSALYLCASSRSGRDSYGYTFGSGTRLTVV.

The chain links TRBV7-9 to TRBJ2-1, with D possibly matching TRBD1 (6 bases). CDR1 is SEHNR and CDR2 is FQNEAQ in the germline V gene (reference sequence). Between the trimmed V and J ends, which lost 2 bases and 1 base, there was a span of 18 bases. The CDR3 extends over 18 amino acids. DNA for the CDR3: TGTGCCAGCAGCTTAACCGGATTACAGGGATTTTCCTACAATGAGCAGTTCTTC. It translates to CASSLTGLQGFSYNEQFF.

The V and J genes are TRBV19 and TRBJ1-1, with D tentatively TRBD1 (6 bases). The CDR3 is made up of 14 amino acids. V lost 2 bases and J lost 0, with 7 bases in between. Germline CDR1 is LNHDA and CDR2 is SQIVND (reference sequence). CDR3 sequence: CASSIRGMNTEAFF. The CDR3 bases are TGTGCCAGTAGTATAAGGGGGATGAACACTGAAGCTTTCTTT.

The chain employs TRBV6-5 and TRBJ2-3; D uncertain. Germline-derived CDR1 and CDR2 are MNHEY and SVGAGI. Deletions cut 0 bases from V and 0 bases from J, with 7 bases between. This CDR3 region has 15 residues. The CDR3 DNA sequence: TGTGCCAGCAGTTACTCGATAACTAGCACAGATACGCAGTATTTT. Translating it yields CASSYSITSTDTQYF.